The rows below give T cell receptor beta chains drawn from one sample of a study of cytomegalovirus exposure and HLA in healthy donors. Clones were sequenced by immunoSEQ multiplex PCR, and TCRdb holds only the in-frame ones, with some missing. Seen here are 110,000 or so clones, 76% observed once, and the top ten hold less than 9.5%. Sequenced: PBMCs. All receptors derive from a woman in her 50s in good health and CMV-seropositive. The CDR3 runs from the conserved cysteine through the conserved F or W. D genes are given only for firm matches. Where a row states a size, it is once, few, many or the class of an expanded clone; other rows omit it.

CDR3 length | D gene | clone size | J gene | V gene | CDR3 protein | CDR3 DNA
15 | TRBD1 | . | TRBJ2-2 | TRBV7-2 | CASSPDRGNHRELFF | TGTGCCAGCAGCCCGGACAGGGGGAATCACCGGGAGCTGTTTTTT
14 | TRBD1 | . | TRBJ1-1 | TRBV4-2 | CASRIRQGATEAFF | TGTGCCAGCAGGATTAGACAGGGGGCTACTGAAGCTTTCTTT
16 | TRBD2 | . | TRBJ2-7 | TRBV7-2 | CASSLGGGGGSYEQYF | TGTGCCAGCAGCTTAGGAGGCGGGGGTGGGTCCTACGAGCAGTACTTC
15 | . | . | TRBJ2-7 | TRBV7-2 | CASSLALSYSYEQYF | TGTGCCAGCAGCTTAGCCTTATCCTACTCCTACGAGCAGTACTTC
15 | . | . | TRBJ1-4 | TRBV19 | CASSPSTLRGEKLFF | TGTGCCAGTAGTCCAAGTACACTACGGGGTGAAAAACTGTTTTTT
15 | . | once | TRBJ1-5 | TRBV7-9 | CASSRTGYSNQPQHF | TGTGCCAGCAGCCGTACAGGCTATAGCAATCAGCCCCAGCATTTT
11 | . | . | TRBJ2-2 | TRBV19 | CASSFAGELFF | TGTGCCAGCTCCTTCGCCGGGGAGCTGTTTTTT
18 | TRBD2 | . | TRBJ2-7 | TRBV11-3 | CASSLALCLAGVSYEQYF | TGTGCCAGCAGCTTAGCTTTATGCCTAGCGGGAGTCTCCTACGAGCAGTACTTC
14 | TRBD2 | . | TRBJ2-7 | TRBV6-5 | CASSYSRGAYEQYF | TGTGCCAGCAGTTATTCGCGGGGGGCATACGAGCAGTACTTC
17 | TRBD1 | few | TRBJ1-4 | TRBV7-9 | CASSRRSWQGDGEKLFF | TGTGCCAGCAGCCGACGCTCCTGGCAGGGGGATGGTGAAAAACTGTTTTTT
16 | . | . | TRBJ2-1 | TRBV6-5 | CASSYSQLGARNEQFF | TGTGCCAGCAGTTACTCACAACTAGGCGCTCGCAATGAGCAGTTCTTC
14 | TRBD1 | . | TRBJ2-7 | TRBV2 | CASRVGQGAYEQYF | TGTGCCAGCAGAGTCGGACAGGGCGCCTACGAGCAGTACTTC
15 | TRBD1 | few | TRBJ2-5 | TRBV6-1 | CASSEELRGRETQYF | TGTGCCAGCAGTGAAGAGCTCAGGGGGCGCGAGACCCAGTACTTC
14 | . | . | TRBJ2-1 | TRBV6-5 | CASRLEGANNEQFF | TGTGCCAGCAGGCTGGAGGGGGCCAACAATGAGCAGTTCTTC
14 | . | . | TRBJ2-5 | TRBV2 | CASSQQGIGETQYF | TGTGCCAGCAGTCAACAGGGAATCGGGGAGACCCAGTACTTC
17 | TRBD2 | few | TRBJ2-1 | TRBV5-1 | CASSSELLAGGRGEQFF | TGCGCCAGCAGCTCCGAACTCCTAGCGGGGGGGCGGGGTGAGCAGTTCTTC